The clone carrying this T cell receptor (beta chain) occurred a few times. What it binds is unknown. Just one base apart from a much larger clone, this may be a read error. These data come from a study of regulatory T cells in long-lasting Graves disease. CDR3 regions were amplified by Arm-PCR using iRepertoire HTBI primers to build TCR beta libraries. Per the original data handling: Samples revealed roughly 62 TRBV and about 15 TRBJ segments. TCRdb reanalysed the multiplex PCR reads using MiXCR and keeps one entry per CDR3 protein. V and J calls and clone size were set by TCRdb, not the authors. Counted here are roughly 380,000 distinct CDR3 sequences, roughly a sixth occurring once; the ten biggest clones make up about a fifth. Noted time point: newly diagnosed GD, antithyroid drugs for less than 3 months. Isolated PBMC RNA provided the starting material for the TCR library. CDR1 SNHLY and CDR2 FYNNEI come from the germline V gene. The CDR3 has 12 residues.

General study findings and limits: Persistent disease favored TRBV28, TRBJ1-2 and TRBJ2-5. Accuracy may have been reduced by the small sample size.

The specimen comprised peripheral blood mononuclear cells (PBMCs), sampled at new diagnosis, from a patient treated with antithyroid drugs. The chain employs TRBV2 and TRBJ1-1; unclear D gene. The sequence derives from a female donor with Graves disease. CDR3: CASSGARHPEIF. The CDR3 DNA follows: TGTGCCAGCAGTGGGGCCCGACACCCTGAGATCTTT.